One sample yielded the 2 T cell receptor beta chains listed below, sequenced in a study of blood T cell repertoires in COVID-19. The data were produced by immunoSEQ multiplex PCR, yet TCRdb's version contains in-frame clones alone and is incomplete. The repertoire holds roughly 60,000 clones, roughly four fifths seen once, with 3.5% in the top ten. Sequencing was carried out using peripheral blood. All receptors come from a woman at least 80 years old with acute or convalescent COVID-19.

The CDR3 nucleotides read TGTGCCAGCAGCTTAGAAGGGCAGGGGCGAGACTATGGCTACACCTTC. Encoded protein: CASSLEGQGRDYGYTF. V is TRBV11-2 and J is TRBJ1-2; weak D call: TRBD1 (6 bases). The CDR3 sequence is 16 residues long. Per germline, CDR1 SGHAT and CDR2 FQNNGV. The ends were cut back, 0 bases at V and 3 bases at J, with 14 bases in the middle.

The V and J genes are TRBV6-2 or TRBV6-3 and TRBJ2-2, with D perhaps matching TRBD1 (6 bases). V was cut by 5 bases and J by 0 bases, with 13 bases left in between. Germline V lookup: CDR1 MNHEY, CDR2 SVGEGT. The CDR3 is 16 residues long. In DNA, the CDR3 is TGTGCCAGCAGTCCCCGACAGGACCCGAACACCGGGGAGCTGTTTTTT. Residues: CASSPRQDPNTGELFF.